The clone carrying this T cell receptor (beta chain) has just a few counts. No antigen is known for it. CDR1 is SGHTA and CDR2 is FQGNSA in the germline V gene. This CDR3 region has 16 residues. Combining a sample-barcoded 5' primer with a J-beta primer mix, a second PCR ran for 7 to 11 cycles. The template-switch adaptor was a 5' adaptor with 12 random nucleotides. It tagged each cDNA molecule. In TCRdb, the 5' RACE reads were re-called with MiXCR into one record per CDR3 protein. Here the sample spans approximately 690,000 distinct CDR3 sequences, over 40% being singletons. These data belong to a study of blood T cells in healthy people across ages. Study-level findings and limits: Age brought a roughly linear fall in TCR beta diversity measured per million T cells. Diversity figures derived from one million T cells were judged to underestimate the true value.

Individuals who donated were healthy Caucasians from Russia aged roughly 6 to 100. The sequenced sample consisted of blood. The TCR originated in an elderly man in good health. The rearrangement uses TRBV7-2 and TRBJ2-1, with TRBD2 matching 8 bases. The assigned J gene may be wrong: the sequence end matches TRBJ2-7 better. CDR3 coding DNA: TGTGCCAGCAGCTCCCGGACTAGCCGACCCTACAATGAGCAGTACTTC. Translated, it gives CASSSRTSRPYNEQYF.